This T cell receptor (beta chain) was recovered during a study of blood T cell repertoires in COVID-19. The overall study: Sources were T cells, B-cell-depleted T cells, or PBMCs; the material itself was cDNA or gDNA.

Assay: immunoSEQ multiplex PCR; the TCRdb copy retains only in-frame clones and omits some. The table includes 300,000 to 450,000 clones, 85% detected once. Germline V gene lookup returns CDR1 SGDLS and CDR2 YYNGEE. Trimming cost V 0 bases and J 4 bases, with 7 bases left between them. The CDR3 runs to 13 residues. This sequence joins TRBV9 and TRBJ1-2; D is possibly TRBD1 (5 bases). The clonotype was recovered from a woman between 18 and 30 years old with acute or convalescent COVID-19. What was sequenced was peripheral blood. DNA for the CDR3: TGTGCCAGCAGCGTAGACGGGGGCTATGGCTACACCTTC. It codes for CASSVDGGYGYTF.